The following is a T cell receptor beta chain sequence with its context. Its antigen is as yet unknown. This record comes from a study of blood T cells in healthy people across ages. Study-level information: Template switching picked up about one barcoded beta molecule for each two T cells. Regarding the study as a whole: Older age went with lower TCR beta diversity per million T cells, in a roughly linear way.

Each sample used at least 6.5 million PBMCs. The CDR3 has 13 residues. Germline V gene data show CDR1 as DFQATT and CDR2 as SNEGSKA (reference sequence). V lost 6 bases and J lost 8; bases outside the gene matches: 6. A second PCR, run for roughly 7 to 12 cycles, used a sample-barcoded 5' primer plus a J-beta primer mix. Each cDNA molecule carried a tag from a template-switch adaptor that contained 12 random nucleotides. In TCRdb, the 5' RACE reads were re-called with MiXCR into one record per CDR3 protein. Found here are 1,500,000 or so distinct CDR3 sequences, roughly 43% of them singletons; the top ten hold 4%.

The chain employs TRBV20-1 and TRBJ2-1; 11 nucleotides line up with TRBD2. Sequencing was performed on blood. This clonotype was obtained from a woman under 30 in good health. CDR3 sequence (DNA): TGCAGTGCGGTTAGCGGGAGGGGACATGAGCAGTTCTTC. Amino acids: CSAVSGRGHEQFF.